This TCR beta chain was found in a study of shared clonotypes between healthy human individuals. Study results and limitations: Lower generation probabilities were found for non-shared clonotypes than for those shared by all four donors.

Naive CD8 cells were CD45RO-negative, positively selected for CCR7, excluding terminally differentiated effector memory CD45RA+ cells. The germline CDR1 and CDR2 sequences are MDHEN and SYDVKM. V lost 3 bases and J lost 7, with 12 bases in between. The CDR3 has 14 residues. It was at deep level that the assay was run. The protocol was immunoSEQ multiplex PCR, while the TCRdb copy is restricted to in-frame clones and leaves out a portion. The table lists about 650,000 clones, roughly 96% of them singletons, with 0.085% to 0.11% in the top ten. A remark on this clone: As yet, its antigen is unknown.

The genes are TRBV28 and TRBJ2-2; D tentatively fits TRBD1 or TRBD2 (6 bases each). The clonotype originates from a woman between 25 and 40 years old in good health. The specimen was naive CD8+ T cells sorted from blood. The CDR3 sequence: CASSLGGEGGELFF. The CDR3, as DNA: TGTGCCAGCAGTTTGGGGGGCGAAGGCGGGGAGCTGTTTTTT.